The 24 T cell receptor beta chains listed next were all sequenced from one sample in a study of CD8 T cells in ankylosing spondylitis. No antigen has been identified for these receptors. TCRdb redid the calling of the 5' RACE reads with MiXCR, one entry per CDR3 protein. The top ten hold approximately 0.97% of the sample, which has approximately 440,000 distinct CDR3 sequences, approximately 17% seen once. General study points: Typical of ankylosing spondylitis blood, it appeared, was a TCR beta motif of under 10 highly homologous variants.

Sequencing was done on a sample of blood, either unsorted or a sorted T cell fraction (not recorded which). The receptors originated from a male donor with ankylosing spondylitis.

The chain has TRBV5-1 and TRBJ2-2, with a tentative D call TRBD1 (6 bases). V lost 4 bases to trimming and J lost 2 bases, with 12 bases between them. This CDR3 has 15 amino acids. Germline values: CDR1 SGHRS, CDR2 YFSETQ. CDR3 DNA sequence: TGCGCCAGCAGCCCCGACAGGCCCAACACCGGGGAGCTGTTTTTT. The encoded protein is CASSPDRPNTGELFF.

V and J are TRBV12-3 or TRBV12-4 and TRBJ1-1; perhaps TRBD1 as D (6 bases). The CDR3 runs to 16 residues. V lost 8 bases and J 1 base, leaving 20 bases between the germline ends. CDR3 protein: CASRPTQRGWNTEAFF. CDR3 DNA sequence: TGTGCCAGCCGGCCCACACAAAGGGGGTGGAACACTGAAGCTTTCTTT.

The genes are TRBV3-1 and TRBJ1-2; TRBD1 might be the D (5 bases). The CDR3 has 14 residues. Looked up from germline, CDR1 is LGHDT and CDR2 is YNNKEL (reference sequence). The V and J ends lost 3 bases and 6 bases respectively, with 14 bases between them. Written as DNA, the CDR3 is TGTGCCAGCAGCCATAGAGGGGACCGGGATGGCTACACCTTC. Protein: CASSHRGDRDGYTF.

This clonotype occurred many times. This CDR3 is CASSLGSGTSSYNEQFF. The DNA for the CDR3 is TGCGCCAGCAGCTTGGGTTCCGGGACTAGCTCCTACAATGAGCAGTTCTTC. V usage is TRBV5-1 and J usage is TRBJ2-1; TRBD2 agrees at 8 bases. The germline V gene has CDR1 SGHRS and CDR2 YFSETQ. V lost 0 bases to trimming and J lost 0 bases; unmatched junction nucleotides: 5. The CDR3 totals 17 residues.

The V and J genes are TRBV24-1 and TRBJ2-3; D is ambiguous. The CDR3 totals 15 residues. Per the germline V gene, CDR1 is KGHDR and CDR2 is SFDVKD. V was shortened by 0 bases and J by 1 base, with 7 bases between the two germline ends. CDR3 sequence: CATSDLGDGTDTQYF. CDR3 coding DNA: TGTGCCACCAGTGATTTGGGGGATGGCACAGATACGCAGTATTTT.

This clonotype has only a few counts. This CDR3 reads CASSPRDKFYEQYF. The CDR3 DNA reads TGTGCCAGCAGCCCCCGGGACAAATTCTACGAGCAGTACTTC. The rearrangement joins TRBV3-1 to TRBJ2-7, with a weak D call TRBD1 (6 bases). Germline values: CDR1 LGHDT, CDR2 YNNKEL (reference sequence). With 4 bases removed from V and 3 bases from J, the gap between germline ends came to 13 bases. CDR3 length: 14 residues.

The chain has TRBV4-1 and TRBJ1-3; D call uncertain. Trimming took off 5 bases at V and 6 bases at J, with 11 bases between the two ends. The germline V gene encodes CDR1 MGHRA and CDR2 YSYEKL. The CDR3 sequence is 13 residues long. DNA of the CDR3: TGCGCCAGCAGCGTGGGTACGGAAAACACCATATATTTT. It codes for CASSVGTENTIYF.

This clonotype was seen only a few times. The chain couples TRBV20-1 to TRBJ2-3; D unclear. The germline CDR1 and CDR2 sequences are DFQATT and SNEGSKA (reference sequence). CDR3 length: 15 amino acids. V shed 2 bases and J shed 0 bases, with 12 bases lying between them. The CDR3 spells CSARLVRHSTDTQYF. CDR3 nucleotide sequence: TGCAGTGCTAGATTGGTGCGACATAGCACAGATACGCAGTATTTT.

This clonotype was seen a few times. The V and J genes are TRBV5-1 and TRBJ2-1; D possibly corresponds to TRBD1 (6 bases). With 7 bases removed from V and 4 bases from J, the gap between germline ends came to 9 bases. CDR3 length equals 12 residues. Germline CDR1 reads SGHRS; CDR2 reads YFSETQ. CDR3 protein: CASGQIYNEQFF. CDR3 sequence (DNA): TGCGCCAGCGGACAGATTTACAATGAGCAGTTCTTC.

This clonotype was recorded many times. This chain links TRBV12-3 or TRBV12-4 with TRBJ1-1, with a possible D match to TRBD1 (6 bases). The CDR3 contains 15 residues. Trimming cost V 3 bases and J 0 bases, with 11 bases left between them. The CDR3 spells CASSFRGNMNTEAFF. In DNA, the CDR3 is TGTGCCAGCAGTTTTAGGGGGAACATGAACACTGAAGCTTTCTTT.

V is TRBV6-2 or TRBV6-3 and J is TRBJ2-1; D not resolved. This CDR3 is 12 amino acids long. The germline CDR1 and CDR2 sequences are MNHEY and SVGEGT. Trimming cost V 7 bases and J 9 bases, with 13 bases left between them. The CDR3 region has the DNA TGTGCCAGCAAGCTTTCGTATCGTGAGCAGTTCTTC. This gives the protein CASKLSYREQFF.

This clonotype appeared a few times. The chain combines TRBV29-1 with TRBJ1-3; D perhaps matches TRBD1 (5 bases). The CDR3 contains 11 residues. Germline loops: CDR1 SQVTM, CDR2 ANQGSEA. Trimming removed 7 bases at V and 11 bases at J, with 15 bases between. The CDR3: CSAGERGAIYF. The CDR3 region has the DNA TGCAGCGCTGGGGAGAGGGGCGCCATATATTTT.

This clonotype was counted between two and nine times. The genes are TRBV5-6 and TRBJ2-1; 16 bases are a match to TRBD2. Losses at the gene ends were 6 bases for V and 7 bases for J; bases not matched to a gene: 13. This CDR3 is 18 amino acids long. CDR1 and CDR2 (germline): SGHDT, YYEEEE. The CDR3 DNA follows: TGTGCCAGCACCCGCCGGGGGACTAGCGGGGGGGCCAAAAATGAGCAGTTCTTC. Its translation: CASTRRGTSGGAKNEQFF.

The CDR3, as DNA: TGTGCCAGCAGCTACGGGACAGTTTTCTATGGCTACACCTTC. Residues: CASSYGTVFYGYTF. The chain links TRBV3-1 to TRBJ1-2, with 7 nucleotides matching TRBD1. The CDR3 is made up of 14 amino acids. Trimming removed 5 bases from V and 4 bases from J; junction bases left unmatched: 7. In germline, CDR1 is LGHDT, CDR2 YNNKEL (reference sequence).

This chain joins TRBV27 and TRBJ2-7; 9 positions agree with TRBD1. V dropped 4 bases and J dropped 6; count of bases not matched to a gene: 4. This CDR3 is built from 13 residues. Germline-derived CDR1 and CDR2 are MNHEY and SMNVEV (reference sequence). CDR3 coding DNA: TGTGCCAGCAGTTCCCCGACAGGGGGCGAGCAGTACTTC. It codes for CASSSPTGGEQYF.

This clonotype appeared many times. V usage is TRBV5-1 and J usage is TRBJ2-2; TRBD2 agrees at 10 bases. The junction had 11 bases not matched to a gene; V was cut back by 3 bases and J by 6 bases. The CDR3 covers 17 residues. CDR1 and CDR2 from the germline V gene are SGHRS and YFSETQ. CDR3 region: CASSWTSGSPGAGELFF. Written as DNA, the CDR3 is TGCGCCAGCAGCTGGACTAGCGGATCTCCTGGGGCCGGGGAGCTGTTTTTT.

DNA for the CDR3: TGTGCCACCAGCAGAGATTCGGGTTTCAATGAAAAACTGTTTTTT. Translated, it gives CATSRDSGFNEKLFF. The gene calls are TRBV15 and TRBJ1-4; D unresolved. Germline V gene lookup returns CDR1 LNHNV and CDR2 YYDKDF (reference sequence). V shed 0 bases and J shed 5 bases, with 10 bases lying between them. The CDR3 length is 15 residues.

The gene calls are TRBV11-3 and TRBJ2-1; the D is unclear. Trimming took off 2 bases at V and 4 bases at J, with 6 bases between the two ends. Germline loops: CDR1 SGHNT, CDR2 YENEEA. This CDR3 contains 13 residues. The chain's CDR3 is CASSLNYYNEQFF. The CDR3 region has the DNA TGTGCCAGCAGCTTAAACTATTACAATGAGCAGTTCTTC.

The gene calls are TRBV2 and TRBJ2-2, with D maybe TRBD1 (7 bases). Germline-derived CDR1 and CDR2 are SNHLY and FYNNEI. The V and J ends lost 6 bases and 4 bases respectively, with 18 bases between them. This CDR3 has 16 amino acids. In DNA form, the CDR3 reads TGTGCCAGCAGCCCAGGGGGAAGCGGGCGCACCGGGGAGCTGTTTTTT. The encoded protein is CASSPGGSGRTGELFF.

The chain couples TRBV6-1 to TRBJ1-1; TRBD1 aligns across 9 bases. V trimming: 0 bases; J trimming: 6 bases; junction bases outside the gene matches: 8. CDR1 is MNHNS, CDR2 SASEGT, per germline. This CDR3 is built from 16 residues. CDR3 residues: CASSEAAPGQGSEAFF. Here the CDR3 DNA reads TGTGCCAGCAGTGAAGCGGCGCCCGGACAGGGGTCTGAAGCTTTCTTT.

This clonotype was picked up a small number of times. In DNA form, the CDR3 reads TGCGCCAGCACCTGGGACAGACAGAACACTGAAGCTTTCTTT. Amino acid sequence: CASTWDRQNTEAFF. The chain is built from TRBV5-1 and TRBJ1-1, with 7 bases matching TRBD1. The germline V gene encodes CDR1 SGHRS and CDR2 YFSETQ. V lost 6 bases and J lost 1; bases outside the gene matches: 6. The CDR3 contains 14 residues.

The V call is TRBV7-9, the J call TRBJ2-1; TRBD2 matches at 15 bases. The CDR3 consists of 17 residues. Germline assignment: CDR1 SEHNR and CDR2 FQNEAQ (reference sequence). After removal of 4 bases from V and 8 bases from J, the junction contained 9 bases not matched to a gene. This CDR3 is CASSSYTGTSGRYEQFF. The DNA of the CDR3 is TGTGCCAGCAGCTCATACACCGGGACTAGCGGGAGGTATGAGCAGTTCTTC. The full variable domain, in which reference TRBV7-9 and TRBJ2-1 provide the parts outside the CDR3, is DTGVSQNPRHKITKRGQNVTFRCDPISEHNRLYWYRQTLGQGPEFLTYFQNEAQLEKSRLLSDRFSAERPKGSFSTLEIQRTEQGDSAMYLCASSSYTGTSGRYEQFFGPGTRLTVL.

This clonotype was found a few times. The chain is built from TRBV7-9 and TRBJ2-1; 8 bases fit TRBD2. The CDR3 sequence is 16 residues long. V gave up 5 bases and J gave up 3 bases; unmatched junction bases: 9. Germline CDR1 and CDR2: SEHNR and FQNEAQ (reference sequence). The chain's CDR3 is CASSNAELAVYNEQFF. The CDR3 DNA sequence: TGTGCCAGCAGCAACGCCGAACTAGCGGTCTACAATGAGCAGTTCTTC.

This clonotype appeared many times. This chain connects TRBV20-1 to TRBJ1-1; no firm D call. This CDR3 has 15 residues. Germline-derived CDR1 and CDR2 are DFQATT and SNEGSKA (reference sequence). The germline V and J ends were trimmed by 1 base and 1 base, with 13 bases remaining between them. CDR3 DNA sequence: TGCAGTGCTAGAGGGCCGGCCAGGAGGAACACTGAAGCTTTCTTT. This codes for CSARGPARRNTEAFF.